Following are 32 T cell receptor beta chains from one sample sequenced in a study of blood T cell repertoires in COVID-19. Data came from immunoSEQ multiplex PCR; TCRdb stores just in-frame clones and leaves some out. The sample carries about 110,000 clones, around 79% recorded once. Material for sequencing was peripheral blood. Receptor source: a woman over 75 with active or convalescent COVID-19.

This clone has just one count. The gene calls are TRBV4-2 and TRBJ2-3; TRBD2 might be the D (6 bases). V shed 4 bases and J shed 0 bases, with 14 bases lying between them. CDR1 is LGHNA, CDR2 YNFKEQ, per germline. The CDR3 is 16 residues long. This CDR3 reads CASSPPLEGSTDTQYF. CDR3 in DNA: TGTGCCAGCAGCCCGCCTTTGGAGGGAAGCACAGATACGCAGTATTTT.

This clone appeared once. The rearrangement uses TRBV15 and TRBJ1-4; D perhaps matches TRBD1 (5 bases). V lost 5 bases and J 7 bases, leaving 23 bases between the germline ends. The CDR3 contains 17 residues. CDR1 is LNHNV, CDR2 YYDKDF, per germline (reference sequence). This chain's CDR3 is CATSVGSGQGRGEKLFF. CDR3 DNA sequence: TGTGCCACCAGCGTCGGGTCAGGGCAAGGGCGGGGTGAAAAACTGTTTTTT. Supplemented by reference TRBV15 and TRBJ1-4, the full variable domain reads DAMVIQNPRYQVTQFGKPVTLSCSQTLNHNVMYWYQQKSSQAPKLLFHYYDKDFNNEADTPDNFQSRRPNTSFCFLDIRSPGLGDTAMYLCATSVGSGQGRGEKLFFGSGTQLSVL.

The chain has TRBV10-2 and TRBJ1-1; 7 nucleotides agree with TRBD1. Germline lookup yields CDR1 WSHSY and CDR2 SAAADI. There are 15 residues in the CDR3. V was clipped by 4 bases and J by 0 bases; unmatched bases: 5. CDR3 nucleotides: TGCGCCAGCAGTGGGACAGGAGGATTGAACACTGAAGCTTTCTTT. As protein: CASSGTGGLNTEAFF.

The rearrangement links TRBV19 to TRBJ2-4; TRBD2 might be the D (5 bases). The germline V gene encodes CDR1 LNHDA and CDR2 SQIVND (reference sequence). V lost 3 bases to trimming and J lost 0 bases, with 12 bases between them. The CDR3 is made up of 16 amino acids. CDR3 protein: CASSIEGRSAKNIQYF. Written as DNA, the CDR3 is TGTGCCAGTAGTATTGAGGGTCGCTCAGCCAAAAACATTCAGTACTTC.

The chain is built from TRBV28 and TRBJ1-1; weak D call: TRBD1 (6 bases). From germline, CDR1 is MDHEN and CDR2 SYDVKM. The ends were cut back, 4 bases at V and 2 bases at J, with 17 bases in the middle. CDR3 size: 16 residues. For the CDR3, the DNA is TGTGCCAGCAGTTCCCATCCCGGGGGGGCCAACACTGAAGCTTTCTTT. Its translation: CASSSHPGGANTEAFF. The variable domain in full, completed from reference TRBV28 and TRBJ1-1, reads DVKVTQSSRYLVKRTGEKVFLECVQDMDHENMFWYRQDPGLGLRLIYFSYDVKMKEKGDIPEGYSVSREKKERFSLILESASTNQTSMYLCASSSHPGGANTEAFFGQGTRLTVV.

The rearrangement links TRBV29-1 to TRBJ1-4; 7 bases line up with TRBD1. After removal of 7 bases from V and 7 bases from J, the junction contained 9 bases not matched to a gene. In germline, CDR1 is SQVTM, CDR2 ANQGSEA. The length of the CDR3 is 13 residues. CDR3 protein: CSASGTEVEKLFF. In nucleotides, the CDR3 is TGCAGCGCGTCCGGGACAGAGGTTGAAAAACTGTTTTTT.

The chain carries TRBV20-1 and TRBJ2-3, with 10 bases matching TRBD2. The junction had 4 bases not matched to a gene; V was cut back by 3 bases and J by 1 base. The CDR3 contains 15 residues. From germline, CDR1 is DFQATT and CDR2 SNEGSKA (reference sequence). The CDR3 DNA is TGCAGTGCTAGTCTAGCGGGAGTCGGCACAGATACGCAGTATTTT. Translation gives CSASLAGVGTDTQYF.

J is TRBJ2-1 and V is TRBV7-3; D may be TRBD2 (5 bases). V gave up 0 bases and J gave up 3 bases, with 9 bases separating them. This CDR3 region has 15 residues. The germline V gene has CDR1 SGHTA and CDR2 FQGTGA. The CDR3 DNA follows: TGTGCCAGCAGCTTAACGTCTAGCAGCTACAATGAGCAGTTCTTC. This encodes CASSLTSSSYNEQFF.

Comment on this clone: Other nucleotide sequences in the sample specify the same CDR3. The V gene is TRBV5-1, the J gene TRBJ1-2, with D perhaps TRBD1 (5 bases). Germline values: CDR1 SGHRS, CDR2 YFSETQ. The CDR3 has 13 residues. Between the trimmed V and J ends, which lost 0 bases and 3 bases, there was a span of 6 bases. CDR3 sequence: CASSLGTHYGYTF. As DNA, the CDR3 is TGCGCCAGCAGCTTGGGGACACACTATGGCTACACCTTC.

This chain joins TRBV5-1 and TRBJ1-2; D unclear. Germline V lookup: CDR1 SGHRS, CDR2 YFSETQ. The CDR3 contains 13 residues. V shed 0 bases and J shed 5 bases, with 8 bases lying between them. CDR3 region: CASSLGVLYGYTF. The CDR3 DNA is TGCGCCAGCAGCTTGGGAGTTCTGTATGGCTACACCTTC.

This sequence joins TRBV6-2 or TRBV6-3 and TRBJ2-1; unclear D gene. The V end was cut by 5 bases, the J end by 2 bases, with 25 bases between. The CDR3 is made up of 19 amino acids. CDR1 MNHEY and CDR2 SVGEGT come from the germline V gene. CDR3 DNA sequence: TGTGCCAGCAGTCCGATCGTCGATATAGTGAACCTAGCCTACAATGAGCAGTTCTTC. It yields the protein CASSPIVDIVNLAYNEQFF.

The chain recombines TRBV24-1 with TRBJ2-1, with a possible D match to TRBD1 (6 bases). Deletions cut 2 bases from V and 6 bases from J, with 19 bases between. The CDR3 has 17 residues. In germline, CDR1 is KGHDR, CDR2 SFDVKD. The CDR3 is CATSDYEVGQTVNEQFF. The CDR3 bases are TGTGCCACCAGTGATTACGAGGTGGGACAAACCGTCAATGAGCAGTTCTTC.

This clone was seen a handful of times. This chain joins TRBV20-1 and TRBJ1-1; a possible D gene is TRBD1 (6 bases). Germline CDR1 is DFQATT and CDR2 is SNEGSKA (reference sequence). Trimming removed 3 bases from V and 5 bases from J, with 16 bases in between. This CDR3 contains 14 residues. CDR3 sequence (DNA): TGCAGTGCTAGTACTGCTAATACAGGGACTGAAGCTTTCTTT. Translated, it gives CSASTANTGTEAFF.

The rearrangement joins TRBV20-1 to TRBJ1-2; tentative D call: TRBD1 (6 bases). V was shortened by 3 bases and J by 5 bases, with 7 bases between the two germline ends. Germline CDR1 and CDR2: DFQATT and SNEGSKA (reference sequence). The CDR3 has 11 residues. CDR3 bases: TGCAGTGCTAGCACAGGGTATGGCTACACCTTC. Its protein is CSASTGYGYTF.

This sequence joins TRBV5-5 and TRBJ2-1; TRBD1 is a possible D gene (5 bases). V gave up 2 bases and J gave up 4 bases, with 16 bases separating them. The CDR3 is 16 residues long. Germline values: CDR1 SGHKS, CDR2 YYEKEE (reference sequence). For the CDR3, the DNA is TGTGCCAGCAGCTTAGGCCAGGGTTTATTTTACAATGAGCAGTTCTTC. This translates into CASSLGQGLFYNEQFF.

By share of the sample, this clone is medium-sized. The chain links TRBV6-5 to TRBJ2-7; TRBD1 aligns across 7 bases. The length of the CDR3 is 13 residues. The trim removed 6 bases at V and 5 bases at J, leaving 7 bases unmatched. The germline CDR1 and CDR2 sequences are MNHEY and SVGAGI. The CDR3 DNA sequence: TGTGCCAGCAGGGATACAGGGGTCGACGAGCAGTACTTC. It codes for CASRDTGVDEQYF.

This clone turned up a few times. The chain has TRBV2 and TRBJ2-7; tentative D call: TRBD1 (5 bases). Germline V gene data show CDR1 as SNHLY and CDR2 as FYNNEI. This CDR3 region has 14 residues. V was pared by 3 bases and J by 2 bases, with 11 bases between. CDR3 sequence reads: CASSDQGVAYEQYF. The CDR3, as DNA: TGTGCCAGCAGTGACCAGGGTGTCGCCTACGAGCAGTACTTC.

The chain combines TRBV7-2 with TRBJ2-7; D may be TRBD2 (5 bases). Germline values: CDR1 SGHTA, CDR2 FQGNSA. This CDR3 spans 14 amino acids. V was cut by 1 base and J by 4 bases, with 11 bases left in between. The CDR3 bases are TGTGCCAGCAGCTTAGGGGGTCGGGGATACGAGCAGTACTTC. This translates into CASSLGGRGYEQYF.

V and J are TRBV25-1 and TRBJ2-1, with a tentative D call TRBD2 (6 bases). Trimming took 8 bases from V and 4 from J, leaving 15 bases between them. Germline-derived CDR1 and CDR2 are MGHDK and SYGVNS. The CDR3 runs to 14 residues. CDR3 loop: CASGRDQRYNEQFF. CDR3 sequence (DNA): TGTGCCAGCGGGCGGGATCAACGATACAATGAGCAGTTCTTC.

The chain carries TRBV7-9 and TRBJ2-5; D is possibly TRBD2 (5 bases). Germline V gene sequence: CDR1 SEHNR, CDR2 FQNEAQ (reference sequence). This CDR3 contains 15 residues. The ends were cut back, 1 base at V and 4 bases at J, with 13 bases in the middle. CDR3 DNA: TGTGCCAGCAGCTTAGGGACTTTGTGGATAGAGACCCAGTACTTC. This encodes CASSLGTLWIETQYF.

V usage is TRBV29-1 and J usage is TRBJ2-6, with 8 bases that match TRBD1. Germline-derived CDR1 and CDR2 are SQVTM and ANQGSEA. CDR3 length: 15 residues. The CDR3 loop reads CSAGQDTSGANVLTF. Here the CDR3 DNA reads TGCAGTGCGGGACAGGATACCTCTGGGGCCAACGTCCTGACTTTC.

The chain recombines TRBV7-9 with TRBJ1-1; TRBD1 might be the D (5 bases). The ends were cut back, 0 bases at V and 6 bases at J, with 17 bases in the middle. The CDR3 is 16 amino acids. Per germline, CDR1 SEHNR and CDR2 FQNEAQ (reference sequence). The CDR3 sequence is CASSLARRAPLPEAFF. The CDR3 DNA reads TGTGCCAGCAGCTTAGCCCGCAGGGCACCCCTCCCTGAAGCTTTCTTT.

V usage is TRBV3-1 (or the pseudogene TRBV3-2) and J usage is TRBJ2-1; TRBD2 aligns across 14 bases. V was clipped by 4 bases and J by 6 bases; unmatched bases: 5. This CDR3 is 16 amino acids long. Germline values: CDR1 LGHDT, CDR2 YNNKEL (reference sequence). The CDR3 loop is CASSLRTSGRPNEQFF. The CDR3 DNA reads as TGTGCCAGCAGCCTTAGGACTAGCGGGAGGCCCAATGAGCAGTTCTTC.

This rearrangement joins TRBV11-2 to TRBJ1-4; D gene uncertain. The CDR3 extends over 13 amino acids. Trimming cost V 5 bases and J 6 bases, with 10 bases left between them. CDR1 and CDR2 from the germline V gene are SGHAT and FQNNGV. The CDR3 here is CASSLRTDEKLFF. The CDR3, as DNA: TGTGCCAGCAGCCTAAGAACAGATGAAAAACTGTTTTTT.

The genes are TRBV15 and TRBJ2-1, with 12 nucleotides matching TRBD2. V shed 4 bases and J 5 bases; nucleotides not matched to a gene: 6. CDR1 is LNHNV and CDR2 is YYDKDF in the germline V gene (reference sequence). This CDR3 spans 16 amino acids. The CDR3 is CATSKVTSGSDNEQFF. Here the CDR3 DNA reads TGTGCCACCAGCAAAGTGACTAGCGGGAGTGACAATGAGCAGTTCTTC.

This clone was seen more than once but under ten times. V and J are TRBV15 and TRBJ2-5; maybe TRBD1 (5 bases). Trimming took off 1 base at V and 5 bases at J, with 11 bases between the two ends. Per germline, CDR1 LNHNV and CDR2 YYDKDF (reference sequence). This CDR3 comprises 14 residues. The DNA for the CDR3 is TGTGCCACCAGCAGAGGTGGGGCAGGCGAGACCCAGTACTTC. Amino acids: CATSRGGAGETQYF.

The chain recombines TRBV6-5 with TRBJ2-7; D might be TRBD1 (6 bases). The CDR3 sequence is 15 residues long. Per the germline V gene, CDR1 is MNHEY and CDR2 is SVGAGI. The V and J ends lost 5 bases and 4 bases respectively, with 18 bases between them. The CDR3 is CASSPTGTLSYEQYF. In nucleotides, the CDR3 is TGTGCCAGCAGTCCCACCGGGACACTATCGTACGAGCAGTACTTC.

The chain has TRBV6-1 and TRBJ1-3; D remains unclear. This CDR3 is built from 16 residues. Germline values: CDR1 MNHNS, CDR2 SASEGT. The V gene lost 2 bases and the J gene lost 0 bases, with 11 bases spanning the gap. CDR3 nucleotide sequence: TGTGCCAGCAGTGAATTTAGTCCCTCCTCTGGAAACACCATATATTTT. Its protein is CASSEFSPSSGNTIYF.

V and J are TRBV6-2 or TRBV6-3 and TRBJ2-3; TRBD1 matches 10 bases. The J segment lost 14 bases and the V segment lost 5 bases, leaving 7 bases of the junction unmatched. CDR3 length equals 12 residues. The V gene's germline CDR1 is MNHEY and CDR2 SVGEGT. The DNA of the CDR3 is TGTGCCAGCAGTCCCGGGGACAGGGGTCGGTATTTT. It translates to CASSPGDRGRYF.

The gene calls are TRBV11-2 and TRBJ1-1; possibly TRBD1 for D (5 bases). Germline values: CDR1 SGHAT, CDR2 FQNNGV. V was trimmed by 5 bases and J by 6 bases, leaving 16 bases between them. The CDR3 spans 14 residues. This chain's CDR3 is CASSKKLRDSEAFF. The CDR3, as DNA: TGTGCCAGCAGCAAAAAGTTAAGGGACTCTGAAGCTTTCTTT.

This chain links TRBV11-2 with TRBJ2-1; perhaps TRBD2 as D (5 bases). Germline CDR1 reads SGHAT; CDR2 reads FQNNGV. The CDR3 covers 15 residues. V lost 2 bases and J lost 4, with 12 bases in between. The CDR3 protein is CASSLQSGIYNEQFF. CDR3 nucleotide sequence: TGTGCCAGCAGCTTACAATCGGGGATATACAATGAGCAGTTCTTC.

The gene calls are TRBV10-1 and TRBJ2-1, with D possibly TRBD1 on 5 matching bases. The CDR3 totals 16 residues. Germline CDR1 is WNHNN and CDR2 is SYGVQD (reference sequence). V was pared by 8 bases and J by 0 bases, with 17 bases between. CDR3 DNA sequence: TGCGCCAGCCCAACAGGCCCTCAGAGCTCCTACAATGAGCAGTTCTTC. Amino acid sequence: CASPTGPQSSYNEQFF.